The source of this TCR beta chain is a study of cytomegalovirus exposure and HLA in healthy donors. Profiling relied on immunoSEQ multiplex PCR, and the TCRdb table lists in-frame clones only, not all of them. The sample consists of fewer than 250,000 clones, around 78% of them appearing once. Separation from the 666-subject first cohort characterized the approximately 120-subject validation cohort, to which the donors belonged. A note on this clone: Its specificity is not known.

Study-level results: Specificity of three CMV-associated chains for CMV antigens was verified in vitro. High sensitivity and specificity were reportedly achieved when the classifier diagnosed cytomegalovirus status. Researchers catalogued some 160 TCR beta chains as cytomegalovirus-associated.

Input material: PBMCs. This TCR derives from a woman in her late teens or twenties in good health and CMV-seronegative.

For the CDR3, the DNA is TGCAGTTCTTATGGAAAACCCTCCTACAATGAGCAGTTCTTC. The encoded protein is CSSYGKPSYNEQFF. The gene calls are TRBV29-1 and TRBJ2-1; D ambiguous. The germline V gene has CDR1 SQVTM and CDR2 ANQGSEA. CDR3 size: 14 residues.